This TCR beta chain is drawn from a study of T cell responses to AZD1222 COVID-19 vaccine. Using immunoSEQ multiplex PCR, the repertoire was profiled, and TCRdb retains in-frame clones only, with some absent. This sample has roughly 250,000 clones, with about 92% found just once. Overall study findings and caveats: As reported, nearly half of all spike-specific TCRs target variant regions that are unmutated. Recipients of two AZD1222 doses showed rising Spike-specific TCR breadth and depth. Vaccine-associated CD4 TCRs ranged over spike, dominating at 160-218 and 743-854.

On this clone: Its antigen is undetermined.

The sequence came from an adult in good health. The sequencing here drew on peripheral blood, taken on day 0 of AZD1222 vaccination.

The CDR3 region has the DNA TGTGCCAGCAGTCGACAACAGGGCTACGAGCAGTACTTC. This sequence encodes CASSRQQGYEQYF. This rearrangement joins TRBV6-5 to TRBJ2-7; D is possibly TRBD1 (6 bases). Germline CDR1 and CDR2: MNHEY and SVGAGI. The length of the CDR3 is 13 residues. The V and J ends lost 5 bases and 3 bases respectively, with 11 bases between them.